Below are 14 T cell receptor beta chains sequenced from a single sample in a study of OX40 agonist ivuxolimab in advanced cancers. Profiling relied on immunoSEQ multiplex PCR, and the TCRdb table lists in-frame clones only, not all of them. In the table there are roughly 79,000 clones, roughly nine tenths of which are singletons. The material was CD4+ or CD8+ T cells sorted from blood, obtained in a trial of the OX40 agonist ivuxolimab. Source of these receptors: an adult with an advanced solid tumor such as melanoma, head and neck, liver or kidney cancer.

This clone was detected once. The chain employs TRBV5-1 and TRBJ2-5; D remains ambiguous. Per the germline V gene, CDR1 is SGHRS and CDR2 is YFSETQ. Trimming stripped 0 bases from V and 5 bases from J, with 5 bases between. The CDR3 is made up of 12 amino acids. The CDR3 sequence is CASSLDSETQYF. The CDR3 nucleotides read TGCGCCAGCAGCTTGGATTCGGAGACCCAGTACTTC.

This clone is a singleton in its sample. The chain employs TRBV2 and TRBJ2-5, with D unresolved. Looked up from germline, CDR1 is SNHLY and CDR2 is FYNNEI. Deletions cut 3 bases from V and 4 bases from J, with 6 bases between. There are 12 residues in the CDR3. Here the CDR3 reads CASSDPPETQYF. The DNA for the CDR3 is TGTGCCAGCAGTGATCCCCCAGAGACCCAGTACTTC.

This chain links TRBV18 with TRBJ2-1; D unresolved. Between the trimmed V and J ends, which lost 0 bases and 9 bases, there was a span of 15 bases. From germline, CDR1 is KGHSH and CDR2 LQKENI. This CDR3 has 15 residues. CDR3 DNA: TGTGCCAGCTCACCACCGACGAGAAGGAGTACTGAGCAGTTCTTC. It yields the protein CASSPPTRRSTEQFF.

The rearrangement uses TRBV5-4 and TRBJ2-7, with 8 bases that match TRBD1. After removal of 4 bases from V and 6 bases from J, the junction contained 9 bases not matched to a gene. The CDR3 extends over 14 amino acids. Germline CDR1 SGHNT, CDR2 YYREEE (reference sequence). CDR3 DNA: TGTGCCAGCAGCCTCGACAGGGGACCGTCCGAGCAGTACTTC. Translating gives CASSLDRGPSEQYF.

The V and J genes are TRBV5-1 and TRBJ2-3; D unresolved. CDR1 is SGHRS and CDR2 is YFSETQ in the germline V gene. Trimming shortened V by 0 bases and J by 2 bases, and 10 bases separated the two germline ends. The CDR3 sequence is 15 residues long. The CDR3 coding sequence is TGCGCCAGCAGCTTGGTCGGGCGTTACACAGATACGCAGTATTTT. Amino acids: CASSLVGRYTDTQYF. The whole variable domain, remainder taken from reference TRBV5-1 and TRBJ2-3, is KAGVTQTPRYLIKTRGQQVTLSCSPISGHRSVSWYQQTPGQGLQFLFEYFSETQRNKGNFPGRFSGRQFSNSRSEMNVSTLELGDSALYLCASSLVGRYTDTQYFGPGTRLTVL.

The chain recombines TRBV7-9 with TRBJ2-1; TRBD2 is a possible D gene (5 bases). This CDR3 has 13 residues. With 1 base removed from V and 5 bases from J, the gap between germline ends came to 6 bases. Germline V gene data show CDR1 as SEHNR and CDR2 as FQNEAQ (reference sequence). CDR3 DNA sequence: TGTGCCAGCAGCTTAGGAGCGGACAATGAGCAGTTCTTC. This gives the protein CASSLGADNEQFF. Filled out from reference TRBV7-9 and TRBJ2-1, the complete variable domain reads DTGVSQNPRHKITKRGQNVTFRCDPISEHNRLYWYRQTLGQGPEFLTYFQNEAQLEKSRLLSDRFSAERPKGSFSTLEIQRTEQGDSAMYLCASSLGADNEQFFGPGTRLTVL.

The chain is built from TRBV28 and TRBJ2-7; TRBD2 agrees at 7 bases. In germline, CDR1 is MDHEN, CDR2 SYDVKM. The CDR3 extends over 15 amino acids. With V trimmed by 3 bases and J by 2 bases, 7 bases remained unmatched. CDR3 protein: CASSFSLAETYEQYF. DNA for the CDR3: TGTGCCAGCAGTTTTAGCCTAGCGGAGACCTACGAGCAGTACTTC.

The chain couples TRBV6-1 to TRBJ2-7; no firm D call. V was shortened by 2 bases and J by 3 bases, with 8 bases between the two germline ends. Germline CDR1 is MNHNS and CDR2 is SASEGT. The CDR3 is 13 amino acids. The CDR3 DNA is TGTGCCAGCAGTGAACGACAAGACTACGAGCAGTACTTC. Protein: CASSERQDYEQYF.

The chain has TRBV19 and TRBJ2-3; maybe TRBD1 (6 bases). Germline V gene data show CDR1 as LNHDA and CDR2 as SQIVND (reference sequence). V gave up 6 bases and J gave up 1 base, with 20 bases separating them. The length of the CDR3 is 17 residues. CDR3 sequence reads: CASSSDRLRQGTDTQYF. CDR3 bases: TGTGCCAGTAGCTCCGACCGCCTCCGACAGGGCACAGATACGCAGTATTTT.

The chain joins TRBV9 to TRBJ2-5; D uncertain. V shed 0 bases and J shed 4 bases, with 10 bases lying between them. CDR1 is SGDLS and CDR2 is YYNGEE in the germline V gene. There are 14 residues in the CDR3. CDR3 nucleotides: TGTGCCAGCAGCGTAGCTCAGCGAGGAGAGACCCAGTACTTC. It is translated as CASSVAQRGETQYF.

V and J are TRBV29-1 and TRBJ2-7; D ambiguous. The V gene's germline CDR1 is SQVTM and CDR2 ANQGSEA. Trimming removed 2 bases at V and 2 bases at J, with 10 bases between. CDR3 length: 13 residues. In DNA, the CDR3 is TGCAGCGTTGAAAGGATAGAAGCCTACGAGCAGTACTTC. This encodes CSVERIEAYEQYF.

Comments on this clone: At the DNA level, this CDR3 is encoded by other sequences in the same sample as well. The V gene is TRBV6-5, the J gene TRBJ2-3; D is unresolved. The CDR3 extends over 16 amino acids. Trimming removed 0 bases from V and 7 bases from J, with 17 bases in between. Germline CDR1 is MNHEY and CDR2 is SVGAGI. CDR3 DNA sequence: TGTGCCAGCAGTTACTCGAATCTATCCCCACACAATACGCAGTATTTT. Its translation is CASSYSNLSPHNTQYF.

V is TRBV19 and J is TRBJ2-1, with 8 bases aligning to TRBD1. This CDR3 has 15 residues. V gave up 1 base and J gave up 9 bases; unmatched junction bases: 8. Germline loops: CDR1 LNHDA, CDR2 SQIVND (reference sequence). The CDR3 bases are TGTGCCAGTAGTATAGGACAGGGGCTCTGGGGTGAGCAGTTCTTC. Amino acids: CASSIGQGLWGEQFF.

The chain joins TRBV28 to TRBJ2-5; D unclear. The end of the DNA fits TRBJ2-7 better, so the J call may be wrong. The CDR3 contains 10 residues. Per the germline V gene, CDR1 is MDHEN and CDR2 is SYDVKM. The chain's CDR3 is CASKGYEQYF. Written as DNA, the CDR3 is TGTGCCAGCAAGGGCTACGAGCAGTACTTC.